A single sample gave rise to the 7 T cell receptor beta chains below, sequenced in a study of technical replicates of blood from a few donors. Generated by immunoSEQ multiplex PCR, the TCRdb table keeps only in-frame clones and is missing some. The table lists 70,000 to 85,000 clones, 92% of them singletons, with 0.35% to 0.45% in the top ten. Sequencing input: T cells isolated from PBMCs. These receptors came from a human donor in good health.

The J gene is TRBJ2-5, the V gene TRBV5-1; weak D call: TRBD2 (6 bases). Germline V lookup: CDR1 SGHRS, CDR2 YFSETQ. The V end was cut by 1 base, the J end by 5 bases, with 15 bases between. The CDR3 loop spans 15 amino acids. The CDR3 loop is CASSLSREVWETQYF. The CDR3 bases are TGCGCCAGCAGCTTGTCGAGGGAGGTTTGGGAGACCCAGTACTTC.

The chain couples TRBV29-1 to TRBJ1-1; 7 positions match TRBD1. This CDR3 contains 14 residues. The ends lost 3 bases at V and 3 bases at J; junction bases unmatched: 7. Germline loops: CDR1 SQVTM, CDR2 ANQGSEA. CDR3 residues: CSVDQQGRYTEAFF. The CDR3 region has the DNA TGCAGCGTTGATCAACAGGGGAGATACACTGAAGCTTTCTTT.

The chain recombines TRBV5-1 with TRBJ2-6, with D perhaps matching TRBD1 (5 bases). Between the trimmed V and J ends, which lost 3 bases and 0 bases, there was a span of 10 bases. This CDR3 contains 16 residues. Looked up from germline, CDR1 is SGHRS and CDR2 is YFSETQ. The chain's CDR3 is CASSWNQGSGANVLTF. DNA for the CDR3: TGCGCCAGCAGCTGGAATCAGGGCTCTGGGGCCAACGTCCTGACTTTC.

V is TRBV5-6 and J is TRBJ2-1; TRBD2 agrees at 9 bases. The CDR3 totals 16 residues. V shed 1 base, J shed 7 bases, and the junction held 9 bases outside the gene matches. Germline V gene sequence: CDR1 SGHDT, CDR2 YYEEEE. Here the CDR3 DNA reads TGTGCCAGCAGCTTGTTTCGGACGGCGGGAGGGAATGAGCAGTTCTTC. This sequence encodes CASSLFRTAGGNEQFF. Complete variable domain (other parts from reference TRBV5-6 and TRBJ2-1): DAGVTQSPTHLIKTRGQQVTLRCSPKSGHDTVSWYQQALGQGPQFIFQYYEEEERQRGNFPDRFSGHQFPNYSSELNVNALLLGDSALYLCASSLFRTAGGNEQFFGPGTRLTVL.

J is TRBJ2-1 and V is TRBV11-2; 8 nucleotides agree with TRBD2. The CDR3 is 14 amino acids. Germline V gives CDR1 SGHAT, CDR2 FQNNGV. V shed 5 bases, J shed 7 bases, and the junction held 7 bases outside the gene matches. The CDR3 here is CASSEFRGGNEQFF. The CDR3 coding sequence is TGTGCCAGCAGCGAGTTTCGGGGGGGTAATGAGCAGTTCTTC.

The V call is TRBV28, the J call TRBJ2-3, with D possibly being TRBD1 (8 bases). CDR1 and CDR2 from the germline V gene are MDHEN and SYDVKM. V lost 8 bases, J lost 6 bases, and 18 bases lay in between. The CDR3 loop spans 14 amino acids. The CDR3 nucleotides read TGTGCCAGCGGACAGGGACTATCGGCGGATACGCAGTATTTT. It yields the protein CASGQGLSADTQYF.

The chain links TRBV10-3 to TRBJ2-1; 9 bases map to TRBD2. V was pared by 3 bases and J by 5 bases, with 14 bases of the junction left unmatched. CDR1 is ENHRY and CDR2 is SYGVKD in the germline V gene. The CDR3 consists of 18 residues. The CDR3: CAISESPLAGSTNNEQFF. DNA of the CDR3: TGTGCCATCAGTGAATCCCCCCTAGCGGGGTCCACTAACAATGAGCAGTTCTTC.